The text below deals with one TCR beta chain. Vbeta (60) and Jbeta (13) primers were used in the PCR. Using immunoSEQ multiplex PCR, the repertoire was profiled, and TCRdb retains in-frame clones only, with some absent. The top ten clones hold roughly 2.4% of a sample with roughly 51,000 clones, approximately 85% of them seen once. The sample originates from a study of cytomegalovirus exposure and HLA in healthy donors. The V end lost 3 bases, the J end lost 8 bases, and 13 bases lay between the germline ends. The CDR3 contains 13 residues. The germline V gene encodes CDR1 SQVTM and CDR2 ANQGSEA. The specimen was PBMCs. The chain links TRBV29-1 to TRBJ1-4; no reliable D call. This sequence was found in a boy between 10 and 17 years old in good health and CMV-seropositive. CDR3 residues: CSVDRGMYEKLFF. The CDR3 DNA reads TGCAGCGTTGATAGAGGGATGTACGAAAAACTGTTTTTT.